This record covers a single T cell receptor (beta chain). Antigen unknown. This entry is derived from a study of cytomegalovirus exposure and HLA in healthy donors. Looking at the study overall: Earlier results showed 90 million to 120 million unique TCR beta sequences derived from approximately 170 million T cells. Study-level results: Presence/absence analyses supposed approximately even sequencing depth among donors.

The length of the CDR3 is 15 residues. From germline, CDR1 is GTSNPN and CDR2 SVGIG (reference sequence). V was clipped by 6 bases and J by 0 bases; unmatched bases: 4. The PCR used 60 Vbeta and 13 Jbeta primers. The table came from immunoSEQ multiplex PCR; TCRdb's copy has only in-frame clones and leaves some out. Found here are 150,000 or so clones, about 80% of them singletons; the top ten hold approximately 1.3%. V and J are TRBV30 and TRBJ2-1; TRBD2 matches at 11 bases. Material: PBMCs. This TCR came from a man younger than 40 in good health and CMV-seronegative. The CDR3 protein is CACRTSGYSYNEQFF. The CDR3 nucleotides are TGTGCCTGCCGGACTAGCGGGTACTCCTACAATGAGCAGTTCTTC. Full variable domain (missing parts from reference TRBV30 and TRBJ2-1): SQTIHQWPATLVQPVGSPLSLECTVEGTSNPNLYWYRQAAGRGLQLLFYSVGIGQISSEVPQNLSASRPQDRQFILSSKKLLLSDSGFYLCACRTSGYSYNEQFFGPGTRLTVL.